One and the same sample provided the 15 T cell receptor beta chains below, sequenced in a study of blood T cell repertoires in COVID-19. Assay: immunoSEQ multiplex PCR; the TCRdb copy retains only in-frame clones and omits some. The table includes over 450,000 clones, 75% to 90% detected once. Sequencing was carried out using peripheral blood. These receptors all come from a man between 18 and 35 years old with COVID-19, enrolled during active disease.

V usage is TRBV19 and J usage is TRBJ2-3, with D tentatively TRBD2 (6 bases). The CDR3 spans 16 residues. The germline gives CDR1 LNHDA, CDR2 SQIVND (reference sequence). V gave up 3 bases and J gave up 4 bases, with 17 bases separating them. CDR3 region: CASSISGSRGADTQYF. The CDR3, as DNA: TGTGCCAGTAGTATCAGCGGGTCCCGGGGCGCAGATACGCAGTATTTT.

This sequence joins TRBV7-7 and TRBJ1-1, with D possibly being TRBD1 (5 bases). Germline CDR1 and CDR2: SSHAT and FNYEAQ (reference sequence). This CDR3 region has 14 residues. CDR3 sequence: CARSLEVGTTEAFF. The CDR3 DNA sequence: TGTGCTAGAAGCTTAGAGGTTGGGACTACTGAAGCTTTCTTT.

The rearrangement joins TRBV5-5 to TRBJ2-1, with TRBD1 identical over 7 bases. Germline V gene data show CDR1 as SGHKS and CDR2 as YYEKEE (reference sequence). V trimming: 0 bases; J trimming: 8 bases; junction bases outside the gene matches: 8. CDR3 size: 15 residues. CDR3 sequence (DNA): TGTGCCAGCAGCTTGGGAGCCTCTACAGGGGATGAGCAGTTCTTC. It specifies CASSLGASTGDEQFF.

The chain uses TRBV7-2 and TRBJ1-1; TRBD1 is a possible D gene (5 bases). This CDR3 is 14 amino acids long. The germline V gene has CDR1 SGHTA and CDR2 FQGNSA. The V end was cut by 5 bases, the J end by 6 bases, with 16 bases between. CDR3 coding DNA: TGTGCCAGCAGCCGCCGGGGGTTTGGCCCTGAAGCTTTCTTT. Translated: CASSRRGFGPEAFF.

This chain joins TRBV11-2 and TRBJ1-2; weak D call: TRBD1 (6 bases). The CDR3 has 15 amino acids. Deletions cut 3 bases from V and 9 bases from J, with 20 bases between. The germline gives CDR1 SGHAT, CDR2 FQNNGV. The CDR3 is CASSLAGGGFKSYTF. DNA of the CDR3: TGTGCCAGCAGCTTGGCGGGAGGGGGTTTCAAGAGCTACACCTTC. Combining the CDR3 with reference TRBV11-2 and TRBJ1-2 gives the whole variable domain EAGVAQSPRYKIIEKRQSVAFWCNPISGHATLYWYQQILGQGPKLLIQFQNNGVVDDSQLPKDRFSAERLKGVDSTLKIQPAKLEDSAVYLCASSLAGGGFKSYTFGSGTRLTVV.

V and J are TRBV14 and TRBJ2-7; possible D gene TRBD2, 6 bases. The V and J ends lost 4 bases and 5 bases respectively, with 15 bases between them. CDR1 and CDR2 from the germline V gene are SGHDN and FVKESK. This CDR3 contains 14 residues. CDR3 coding DNA: TGTGCCAGCAGCCGCGCCGTGGGGACTCACGAGCAGTACTTC. Its protein product is CASSRAVGTHEQYF.

The chain recombines TRBV6-5 with TRBJ1-5; no firm D call. Germline V gene data show CDR1 as MNHEY and CDR2 as SVGAGI. The germline V and J ends were trimmed by 6 bases and 4 bases, with 13 bases remaining between them. This CDR3 spans 14 amino acids. The CDR3 protein is CASSGGEGNQPQHF. The CDR3 nucleotides read TGTGCCAGCAGCGGCGGGGAAGGAAATCAGCCCCAGCATTTT.

The table lists this clone with a few counts. The chain combines TRBV4-2 with TRBJ1-2, with D possibly being TRBD1 (6 bases). Germline loops: CDR1 LGHNA, CDR2 YNFKEQ. This CDR3 is 17 amino acids long. V lost 5 bases and J 0 bases, leaving 19 bases between the germline ends. The CDR3 spells CASSESKLQGPNYGYTF. The CDR3 nucleotides read TGTGCCAGCAGCGAAAGTAAGTTACAGGGCCCTAACTATGGCTACACCTTC.

V gene TRBV2 combines with J gene TRBJ2-2; perhaps TRBD2 as D (6 bases). V was trimmed by 3 bases and J by 0 bases, leaving 11 bases between them. Germline CDR1 is SNHLY and CDR2 is FYNNEI. The CDR3 loop spans 16 amino acids. CDR3 protein: CASSDRSGANTGELFF. For the CDR3, the DNA is TGTGCCAGCAGTGACCGTAGCGGCGCGAACACCGGGGAGCTGTTTTTT. Full variable domain (missing parts from reference TRBV2 and TRBJ2-2): EPEVTQTPSHQVTQMGQEVILRCVPISNHLYFYWYRQILGQKVEFLVSFYNNEISEKSEIFDDQFSVERPDGSNFTLKIRSTKLEDSAMYFCASSDRSGANTGELFFGEGSRLTVL.

The V call is TRBV6-1, the J call TRBJ2-2, with 10 positions matching TRBD1. The CDR3 is 16 residues long. With V trimmed by 4 bases and J by 3 bases, 5 bases remained unmatched. Germline CDR1 and CDR2: MNHNS and SASEGT. CDR3 in amino acids: CASSARTGGDTGELFF. The CDR3 coding sequence is TGTGCCAGCAGTGCCCGGACAGGGGGTGACACCGGGGAGCTGTTTTTT.

The rearrangement uses TRBV7-9 and TRBJ2-6, with TRBD2 identical over 7 bases. The germline V gene has CDR1 SEHNR and CDR2 FQNEAQ (reference sequence). V lost 7 bases, J lost 0 bases, and 15 bases stayed unmatched. CDR3 length equals 19 residues. DNA of the CDR3: TGTGCCAGCAACCTAAGAGCGGGGCAGCGCCGCTCTGGGGCCAACGTCCTGACTTTC. As protein: CASNLRAGQRRSGANVLTF.

The rearrangement uses TRBV5-6 and TRBJ1-6, with D unresolved. V lost 4 bases to trimming and J lost 11 bases, with 10 bases between them. Germline CDR1 reads SGHDT; CDR2 reads YYEEEE. CDR3 size: 12 residues. The CDR3 sequence is CASSPGIPPLHF. The CDR3 coding sequence is TGTGCCAGCAGCCCGGGGATTCCACCCCTCCACTTT.

This sequence joins TRBV19 and TRBJ1-4, with D uncertain. The V gene's germline CDR1 is LNHDA and CDR2 SQIVND (reference sequence). V gave up 2 bases and J gave up 6 bases, with 4 bases separating them. The CDR3 runs 12 residues. The CDR3 nucleotides are TGTGCCAGTAGTATATCTGATGAAAAACTGTTTTTT. Encoded protein: CASSISDEKLFF.

CDR3 in DNA: TGTGCCAGCAGCTTAGATGACACGTACGAGCAGTACTTC. Encoded protein: CASSLDDTYEQYF. This rearrangement joins TRBV11-3 to TRBJ2-7; D gene unclear. Trimming shortened V by 0 bases and J by 4 bases, and 7 bases separated the two germline ends. The germline V gene encodes CDR1 SGHNT and CDR2 YENEEA. The CDR3 totals 13 residues.

The chain couples TRBV2 to TRBJ1-3; 11 bases align to TRBD1. Germline-derived CDR1 and CDR2 are SNHLY and FYNNEI. Unmatched junction bases numbered 4, after V lost 8 bases and J lost 4 bases. CDR3 length equals 14 residues. CDR3 nucleotide sequence: TGTGCCAGCCGGGACAGGGGGAAAGGAAACACCATATATTTT. This sequence encodes CASRDRGKGNTIYF.